The T cell receptor beta chain described here comes from a study of cytomegalovirus exposure and HLA in healthy donors. About the study: Among the 300 to 450 genotyped donors, 65% to 90% were placed in the Caucasian-associated ancestry cluster. Study findings and constraints: Researchers left out some V segments, among them TRBV6-2 and TRBV6-3, as indistinguishable. There were some public TCRs occurring in many donors, but most TCR sequences were rare.

In regard to this clone: Its specificity is not known.

The germline V gene has CDR1 SGHDT and CDR2 YYEEEE. The CDR3 runs to 15 residues. V gave up 5 bases and J gave up 2 bases, with 11 bases separating them. The PCR employed 60 Vbeta primers together with 13 Jbeta primers. Profiled with immunoSEQ multiplex PCR; TCRdb holds only in-frame clones, not every one. The repertoire consists of roughly 150,000 clones, with around 76% occurring once and the leading ten covering roughly 1.6%. The source material was PBMCs. The TCR originated in a girl aged 10 to 17 in good health and CMV-seropositive. The chain is built from TRBV5-6 and TRBJ2-6; maybe TRBD1 (5 bases). CDR3 sequence reads: CASRQAGTGANVLTF. The CDR3 DNA sequence: TGTGCCAGCAGACAGGCAGGGACTGGGGCCAACGTCCTGACTTTC.